The next 21 T cell receptor beta chains were all read from a single sample in a study of T-cell reconstitution after alpha-beta-depleted transplantation in children. The antigens for these receptors are not known. Overall study findings and caveats: Reportedly, roughly two months post-transplant, alpha-beta T cells arose from several hundred expanded graft clones.

Unique molecular identifiers were incorporated into the prepared TCRbeta library. TCRdb re-called the PCR reads through MiXCR, storing one row per CDR3 protein. The sample lists around 30,000 distinct CDR3 sequences; about 7% were seen once. The sequencing used peripheral blood, collected 60 days after TCRalphabeta/CD19-depleted stem cell transplant. All receptors derive from a child less than two years old who had a stem cell transplant for acute myeloid leukemia, so the T cells may come from the graft donor.

This clonotype was recorded at least ten times. The rearrangement uses TRBV2 and TRBJ2-3; weak D call: TRBD2 (6 bases). Germline values: CDR1 SNHLY, CDR2 FYNNEI. This CDR3 contains 11 residues. The V end lost 11 bases, the J end lost 4 bases, and 10 bases lay between the germline ends. The CDR3 here is CAPGRPDTQYF. The CDR3 DNA reads as TGTGCCCCAGGGAGGCCAGATACGCAGTATTTT.

This clonotype showed up many times. The chain links TRBV12-3 or TRBV12-4 to TRBJ1-3; D gene ambiguous. Trimming removed 6 bases from V and 0 bases from J, with 9 bases in between. This CDR3 comprises 14 residues. The CDR3 DNA sequence: TGTGCCAGCAGAGCGGACCACTCTGGAAACACCATATATTTT. It specifies CASRADHSGNTIYF.

The sample holds many counts of this clonotype. The chain uses TRBV9 and TRBJ2-7; D not certain. V lost 0 bases and J lost 6, with 7 bases in between. The CDR3 consists of 12 residues. The germline gives CDR1 SGDLS, CDR2 YYNGEE. CDR3 in DNA: TGTGCCAGCAGCGTAGCAGCGACCGAGCAGTACTTC. It is translated as CASSVAATEQYF.

Of note for this clonotype: Being one base from a much bigger clone, this may be a read error. The chain combines TRBV3-1 with TRBJ1-2; possible D gene TRBD1, 5 bases. CDR1 and CDR2 from the germline V gene are LGHDT and YNNKEL (reference sequence). CDR3 size: 14 residues. V gave up 8 bases and J gave up 3 bases, with 16 bases separating them. CDR3: CASCLRVLDYGYTF. The CDR3 DNA sequence: TGTGCCAGCTGTCTCAGGGTTTTGGACTATGGCTACACCTTC.

This clonotype has at least ten counts. The rearrangement links TRBV7-3 to TRBJ2-7; D gene uncertain. The ends were cut back, 3 bases at V and 2 bases at J, with 23 bases in the middle. Germline CDR1 and CDR2: SGHTA and FQGTGA. The CDR3 runs 18 residues. This CDR3 is CASSFRRSFLGPPYEQYF. The CDR3 DNA is TGTGCCAGCAGCTTTCGTCGGTCTTTCTTGGGTCCCCCCTACGAGCAGTACTTC.

This clonotype was found many times. The chain carries TRBV7-9 and TRBJ2-7; a possible D gene is TRBD2 (5 bases). Trimming stripped 5 bases from V and 4 bases from J, with 12 bases between. CDR3 length: 13 amino acids. Per germline, CDR1 SEHNR and CDR2 FQNEAQ (reference sequence). In nucleotides, the CDR3 is TGTGCCAGCAGCCCCGGTAGGGAGTACGAGCAGTACTTC. Amino acids: CASSPGREYEQYF.

In this sample, this clonotype turned up many times. The chain carries TRBV10-3 and TRBJ2-5; D is possibly TRBD1 (5 bases). CDR3 length: 14 amino acids. Germline V gene sequence: CDR1 ENHRY, CDR2 SYGVKD. The ends were cut back, 3 bases at V and 3 bases at J, with 11 bases in the middle. DNA of the CDR3: TGTGCCATCAGTGACCCGACAGAAAAAGAGACCCAGTACTTC. Protein sequence: CAISDPTEKETQYF.

Many counts were recorded for this clonotype. The chain links TRBV11-1 to TRBJ2-1; tentative D call: TRBD1 (6 bases). The V and J ends lost 3 bases and 6 bases respectively, with 12 bases between them. The CDR3 runs to 14 residues. Germline lookup yields CDR1 SGHAT and CDR2 FQDESV (reference sequence). This CDR3 is CASSFLGGSNEQFF. The CDR3 region has the DNA TGTGCCAGCAGCTTCCTAGGGGGAAGCAATGAGCAGTTCTTC.

This clonotype is deemed large. The chain has TRBV20-1 and TRBJ2-7, with 7 bases identical to TRBD2. Germline assignment: CDR1 DFQATT and CDR2 SNEGSKA (reference sequence). This CDR3 is built from 14 residues. Trimming at V came to 6 bases and at J to 3 bases, leaving 11 bases not matched to a gene. In nucleotides, the CDR3 is TGCAGTGCGAAGATCGGGACTACGGGCTACGAGCAGTACTTC. Its translation is CSAKIGTTGYEQYF.

This clonotype was recorded at least ten times. V and J are TRBV12-3 or TRBV12-4 and TRBJ2-2; D gene uncertain. V lost 7 bases and J 7 bases, leaving 10 bases between the germline ends. The CDR3 is 12 amino acids. CDR3 bases: TGTGCCAGCACCCCCCTGGACGGGGAGCTGTTTTTT. It encodes CASTPLDGELFF.

This clonotype appeared many times. The rearrangement uses TRBV20-1 and TRBJ2-7, with D possibly TRBD1 on 5 matching bases. Trimming cost V 0 bases and J 3 bases, with 12 bases left between them. The CDR3 has 14 amino acids. Germline V gene lookup returns CDR1 DFQATT and CDR2 SNEGSKA (reference sequence). The CDR3 sequence is CSARDPGHYYEQYF. CDR3 nucleotides: TGCAGTGCTAGAGACCCAGGGCATTACTACGAGCAGTACTTC.

This clonotype was seen ten or more times. V gene TRBV12-3 or TRBV12-4 combines with J gene TRBJ2-1; 9 bases match TRBD2. V shed 5 bases and J 1 base; nucleotides not matched to a gene: 18. The length of the CDR3 is 20 residues. This CDR3 reads CASSPRPEVTSGVSYNEQFF. The DNA of the CDR3 is TGTGCCAGCAGTCCAAGGCCGGAGGTGACTAGCGGAGTATCCTACAATGAGCAGTTCTTC.

This clonotype was recorded many times. V and J are TRBV20-1 and TRBJ2-3, with 9 positions matching TRBD2. This CDR3 has 16 amino acids. The J segment lost 1 base and the V segment lost 0 bases, leaving 5 bases of the junction unmatched. CDR1 and CDR2 from the germline V gene are DFQATT and SNEGSKA (reference sequence). The CDR3 nucleotides are TGCAGTGCTAGAGATGGGAGCGGGGGGCGCACAGATACGCAGTATTTT. Amino acid sequence: CSARDGSGGRTDTQYF.

This clonotype was seen repeatedly, ten times or more. The rearrangement uses TRBV20-1 and TRBJ2-6, with D maybe TRBD2 (5 bases). Germline V gives CDR1 DFQATT, CDR2 SNEGSKA (reference sequence). The CDR3 is 16 amino acids. Trimming removed 5 bases from V and 0 bases from J, with 14 bases in between. The CDR3 DNA is TGCAGTGCTGGAGGAGTCCTACTCTCTGGGGCCAACGTCCTGACTTTC. It is translated as CSAGGVLLSGANVLTF.

This clonotype was observed at least ten times. V and J are TRBV7-9 and TRBJ2-1; D gene ambiguous. Germline V gene sequence: CDR1 SEHNR, CDR2 FQNEAQ (reference sequence). The CDR3 totals 14 residues. V was cut by 1 base and J by 8 bases, with 12 bases left in between. The DNA for the CDR3 is TGTGCCAGCAGCTTAGAACGGGCAAGGGATGAGCAGTTCTTC. It codes for CASSLERARDEQFF.

This clonotype occurred many times. The chain joins TRBV27 to TRBJ2-6, with D possibly being TRBD2 (6 bases). CDR1 MNHEY and CDR2 SMNVEV come from the germline V gene (reference sequence). V lost 10 bases to trimming and J lost 5 bases, with 12 bases between them. The CDR3 runs 13 residues. The chain's CDR3 is CATAGFRANVLTF. Written as DNA, the CDR3 is TGTGCCACCGCGGGGTTCCGGGCCAACGTCCTGACTTTC.

The table lists this clonotype with many counts. This chain connects TRBV12-5 to TRBJ2-7, with D possibly matching TRBD1 (6 bases). Germline CDR1 LGHNT, CDR2 FRNRAP. This CDR3 contains 15 residues. V shed 2 bases and J shed 2 bases, with 13 bases lying between them. The CDR3 DNA sequence: TGTGCTAGTGGTTTGACAGGGCAATTCCCCTACGAGCAGTACTTC. Translated, it gives CASGLTGQFPYEQYF.

The rearrangement joins TRBV10-2 to TRBJ2-5; D is possibly TRBD1 (6 bases). The CDR3 has 13 amino acids. Looked up from germline, CDR1 is WSHSY and CDR2 is SAAADI. V lost 7 bases and J lost 9, with 18 bases in between. DNA of the CDR3: TGCGCCAGCACGTGGGGTCAACCAGGGGCCCAGTACTTC. Protein sequence: CASTWGQPGAQYF.

There are many counts of this clonotype. The chain links TRBV19 to TRBJ2-1, with a possible D match to TRBD2 (5 bases). The germline CDR1 and CDR2 sequences are LNHDA and SQIVND (reference sequence). The V end was cut by 5 bases, the J end by 10 bases, with 9 bases between. The CDR3 is 11 amino acids. The CDR3 sequence is CASSHGEEQFF. The CDR3 DNA is TGTGCCAGTAGTCACGGGGAGGAGCAGTTCTTC.

This clonotype was counted many times. This chain uses TRBV9 with TRBJ1-5; tentative D call: TRBD1 (5 bases). The CDR3 extends over 14 amino acids. Per the germline V gene, CDR1 is SGDLS and CDR2 is YYNGEE. Between the trimmed V and J ends, which lost 3 bases and 2 bases, there was a span of 9 bases. The CDR3 is CASSGGVGNQPQHF. The CDR3 nucleotides are TGTGCCAGCAGCGGGGGGGTGGGCAATCAGCCCCAGCATTTT. The full variable domain, in which reference TRBV9 and TRBJ1-5 provide the parts outside the CDR3, is DSGVTQTPKHLITATGQRVTLRCSPRSGDLSVYWYQQSLDQGLQFLIQYYNGEERAKGNILERFSAQQFPDLHSELNLSSLELGDSALYFCASSGGVGNQPQHFGDGTRLSIL.

This clonotype was picked up many times. This chain connects TRBV7-9 to TRBJ2-7; D uncertain. The germline V and J ends were trimmed by 2 bases and 3 bases, with 5 bases remaining between them. Germline loops: CDR1 SEHNR, CDR2 FQNEAQ (reference sequence). The CDR3 extends over 12 amino acids. CDR3 sequence reads: CASSLHLYEQYF. The CDR3 coding sequence is TGTGCCAGCAGCTTACACCTCTACGAGCAGTACTTC.